The source of this T cell receptor (beta chain) is a study of T cells in Graves' hyperthyroidism and ophthalmopathy. V was trimmed by 3 bases and J by 8 bases, leaving 13 bases between them. The germline CDR1 and CDR2 sequences are MNHNS and SASEGT. The CDR3 is made up of 13 amino acids. This clonotype was seen at least ten times. It was RNA transcripts that yielded the amplified TCR beta CDR3 regions. HTBI primers were the set used in a first-round RT-PCR of the TCR CDR3. TCRdb itself ran the multiplex PCR reads through MiXCR, one entry per CDR3 protein. The sample includes 250,000 to 350,000 distinct CDR3 sequences, about 18% of them seen just once. Patients affected by ophthalmopathy presented a Clinical Activity Score of at least 3, a NOSPECS grade of at least 4, and disease duration below 3 months.

The V call is TRBV6-1, the J call TRBJ1-2; D is ambiguous. The receptor was derived from a woman between 55 and 75 years old with Graves' ophthalmopathy. The material sequenced was blood. The CDR3 region has the DNA TGTGCCAGCAGTGATGTAGTTGGTGGGGGCTACACCTTC. Amino acid sequence: CASSDVVGGGYTF.